What follows are 32 T cell receptor beta chains derived from one specimen sequenced in a study of neurological immune-mediated disorders. TCRdb re-called the 5' RACE reads through MiXCR, storing one row per CDR3 protein. The table records over 45,000 distinct CDR3 sequences, around 5.8% of them present only once. Sequenced material: CD4+ T cells from blood. All receptors derive from a woman aged 18 to 35 with multiple sclerosis.

This clonotype showed up many times. The gene calls are TRBV14 and TRBJ2-3; 8 bases are a match to TRBD2. V gave up 1 base and J gave up 0 bases; unmatched junction bases: 12. Germline CDR1 and CDR2: SGHDN and FVKESK. This CDR3 is built from 19 residues. Here the CDR3 reads CASSQVMSGSRTSTDTQYF. CDR3 in DNA: TGTGCCAGCAGCCAAGTTATGAGCGGGAGCCGTACTAGCACAGATACGCAGTATTTT.

This clonotype was picked up many times. The chain recombines TRBV5-1 with TRBJ2-6; TRBD1 might be the D (6 bases). The CDR3 has 16 amino acids. The ends were cut back, 0 bases at V and 1 base at J, with 8 bases in the middle. Germline CDR1 reads SGHRS; CDR2 reads YFSETQ. The CDR3 bases are TGCGCCAGCAGCTTGGACAGGGCTTCTGGGGCCAACGTCCTGACTTTC. This sequence encodes CASSLDRASGANVLTF.

This clonotype was detected ten times or more. The chain has TRBV12-3 or TRBV12-4 and TRBJ1-1; 7 bases align to TRBD1. Losses at the gene ends were 5 bases for V and 2 bases for J; bases not matched to a gene: 5. The CDR3 covers 14 residues. CDR3 amino acids: CASSPRQGNTEAFF. DNA of the CDR3: TGTGCCAGCAGTCCCCGACAGGGCAACACTGAAGCTTTCTTT.

This clonotype was counted many times. CDR3 in DNA: TGCAGTGCTAGACCCATTCCGGGACAGGGGTACAATGAGCAGTTCTTC. Amino acid sequence: CSARPIPGQGYNEQFF. V usage is TRBV20-1 and J usage is TRBJ2-1; 10 bases line up with TRBD1. This CDR3 has 16 residues. V shed 2 bases and J 4 bases; nucleotides not matched to a gene: 8. Germline V lookup: CDR1 DFQATT, CDR2 SNEGSKA (reference sequence).

This clonotype was seen ten or more times. The chain has TRBV27 and TRBJ2-2; a possible D gene is TRBD2 (5 bases). From germline, CDR1 is MNHEY and CDR2 SMNVEV (reference sequence). Between the trimmed V and J ends, which lost 3 bases and 5 bases, there was a span of 13 bases. The CDR3 sequence is 15 residues long. In DNA form, the CDR3 reads TGTGCCAGCAGTTTCCGGCCAGGAGGAACCGGGGAGCTGTTTTTT. It yields the protein CASSFRPGGTGELFF.

This clonotype was seen many times. The V and J genes are TRBV20-1 and TRBJ1-2, with D maybe TRBD1 (5 bases). The CDR3 loop spans 15 amino acids. Germline V gives CDR1 DFQATT, CDR2 SNEGSKA (reference sequence). V lost 3 bases and J 2 bases, leaving 16 bases between the germline ends. This CDR3 reads CSARPLGTRNYGYTF. CDR3 nucleotides: TGCAGTGCTAGGCCTCTCGGGACGAGGAACTATGGCTACACCTTC.

This clonotype was recorded many times. The chain carries TRBV3-1 and TRBJ2-7; possibly TRBD2 for D (5 bases). Germline CDR1 LGHDT, CDR2 YNNKEL (reference sequence). The CDR3 is 13 residues long. V was clipped by 3 bases and J by 1 base, with 7 bases between them. CDR3 nucleotide sequence: TGTGCCAGCAGCCAGAGCGGATCCTACGAGCAGTACTTC. Protein: CASSQSGSYEQYF.

Ten or more counts support this clonotype. The chain combines TRBV20-1 with TRBJ2-7; 9 nucleotides line up with TRBD2. Germline V gene data show CDR1 as DFQATT and CDR2 as SNEGSKA (reference sequence). Trimming removed 1 base from V and 7 bases from J; junction bases left unmatched: 5. The length of the CDR3 is 13 residues. CDR3 bases: TGCAGTGCTAGAGGCGGGGGGGCTTGGGAGCAGTACTTC. Amino acids: CSARGGGAWEQYF.

This clonotype was detected ten times or more. This chain connects TRBV5-1 to TRBJ1-4; D is ambiguous. Germline lookup yields CDR1 SGHRS and CDR2 YFSETQ. The V gene lost 2 bases and the J gene lost 5 bases, with 10 bases spanning the gap. This CDR3 region has 14 residues. CDR3 sequence: CASSFRTGNEKLFF. The CDR3 region has the DNA TGCGCCAGCAGCTTCAGAACGGGAAATGAAAAACTGTTTTTT.

This clonotype is a singleton in its sample. The V gene is TRBV5-1, the J gene TRBJ1-1; D call uncertain. The CDR3 spans 13 residues. Trimming pared 0 bases from V and 5 bases from J, leaving 8 bases between. Germline CDR1 and CDR2: SGHRS and YFSETQ. DNA for the CDR3: TGCGCCAGCAGCTTGGGGGAAAGGACTGAAGCTTTCTTT. Amino acids: CASSLGERTEAFF.

This clonotype was found many times. The chain couples TRBV5-1 to TRBJ1-1; possibly TRBD1 for D (6 bases). The ends were cut back, 1 base at V and 1 base at J, with 14 bases in the middle. The CDR3 sequence is 16 residues long. Germline V gene sequence: CDR1 SGHRS, CDR2 YFSETQ. The chain's CDR3 is CASSLSVRGRNTEAFF. CDR3 DNA sequence: TGCGCCAGCAGCTTGAGTGTACGGGGGCGGAACACTGAAGCTTTCTTT.

There are many counts of this clonotype. The chain employs TRBV18 and TRBJ1-6; unclear D gene. Per the germline V gene, CDR1 is KGHSH and CDR2 is LQKENI. The V end was cut by 3 bases, the J end by 5 bases, with 11 bases between. The CDR3 sequence is 15 residues long. The CDR3 reads CASSPGVADNSPLHF. DNA of the CDR3: TGTGCCAGCTCACCCGGAGTGGCGGATAATTCACCCCTCCACTTT.

This clonotype was detected a few times. Here the CDR3 DNA reads TGTGCCAGCAGCTTAGGCGGGGGGGTGGATCGCGAGCAGTACTTC. Translating gives CASSLGGGVDREQYF. The genes are TRBV7-8 and TRBJ2-7; 9 bases align to TRBD2. The CDR3 spans 15 residues. Trimming cost V 1 base and J 6 bases; bases outside gene matches: 7. Germline assignment: CDR1 SGHVS and CDR2 FQNEAQ. The whole variable domain, filled in from reference TRBV7-8 and TRBJ2-7, reads GAGVSQSPRYKVAKRGQDVALRCDPISGHVSLFWYQQALGQGPEFLTYFQNEAQLDKSGLPSDRFFAERPEGSVSTLKIQRTQQEDSAVYLCASSLGGGVDREQYFGPGTRLTVT.

This clonotype was seen repeatedly, ten times or more. An end of the junction does not agree with germline; a read error may underlie this. V usage is TRBV30 and J usage is TRBJ1-2; the D is unclear. The CDR3 runs to 12 residues. The V gene's germline CDR1 is GTSNPN and CDR2 SVGIG (reference sequence). Here the CDR3 reads CAWSPSPYRYTF. Written as DNA, the CDR3 is TGTGCCTGGAGCCCCTCACCCTATCGCTACACCTTC. The full variable domain, with the rest looked up from reference TRBV30 and TRBJ1-2, is SQTIHQWPATLVQPVGSPLSLECTVEGTSNPNLYWYRQAAGRGLQLLFYSVGIGQISSEVPQNLSASRPQDRQFILSSKKLLLSDSGFYLCAWSPSPYRYTFGSGTRLTVV.

This clonotype was seen repeatedly, ten times or more. This chain connects TRBV6-1 to TRBJ2-3; the match to TRBD2 covers 11 bases. With V trimmed by 7 bases and J by 1 base, 7 bases remained unmatched. The CDR3 covers 16 residues. Germline CDR1 MNHNS, CDR2 SASEGT. The CDR3 DNA follows: TGTGCCAGCAACCAACTAGCGGGGGCCCGCACAGATACGCAGTATTTT. It specifies CASNQLAGARTDTQYF.

This clonotype was observed at least ten times. The chain recombines TRBV6-2 or TRBV6-3 with TRBJ1-1, with TRBD1 matching over 9 bases. The CDR3 runs 15 residues. Germline-derived CDR1 and CDR2 are MNHEY and SVGEGT. The V and J ends lost 4 bases and 5 bases, in that order; junction bases with no gene match: 8. CDR3 in DNA: TGTGCCAGCAGTTCCGCCGGGACAGGGTGGACTGAAGCTTTCTTT. It codes for CASSSAGTGWTEAFF.

This clonotype was seen ten or more times. The gene calls are TRBV6-5 and TRBJ1-5, with 7 bases aligning to TRBD1. V dropped 4 bases and J dropped 8; count of bases not matched to a gene: 8. Germline V CDR1 and CDR2: MNHEY, SVGAGI. The CDR3 is 14 amino acids. CDR3 nucleotide sequence: TGTGCCAGCAGTTGGACAGGCCCAGGAGAGCCCCAGCATTTT. It encodes CASSWTGPGEPQHF.

This clonotype appeared many times. The CDR3 is CASSLGTSYGYTF. CDR3 bases: TGCGCCAGCAGCTTAGGGACCTCCTATGGCTACACCTTC. The V and J genes are TRBV5-1 and TRBJ1-2; a possible D gene is TRBD1 (5 bases). Germline-derived CDR1 and CDR2 are SGHRS and YFSETQ. The CDR3 sequence is 13 residues long. V shed 2 bases and J shed 4 bases, with 9 bases lying between them. The full variable domain, completed using reference TRBV5-1 and TRBJ1-2, is KAGVTQTPRYLIKTRGQQVTLSCSPISGHRSVSWYQQTPGQGLQFLFEYFSETQRNKGNFPGRFSGRQFSNSRSEMNVSTLELGDSALYLCASSLGTSYGYTFGSGTRLTVV.

This clonotype appeared many times. The chain is built from TRBV27 and TRBJ2-3; 7 bases map to TRBD1. Trimming at V came to 6 bases and at J to 9 bases, leaving 6 bases not matched to a gene. Germline assignment: CDR1 MNHEY and CDR2 SMNVEV (reference sequence). The CDR3 totals 12 residues. The CDR3 here is CASRTYRGTQYF. Here the CDR3 DNA reads TGTGCCAGCAGGACCTACAGGGGCACGCAGTATTTT.

This clonotype appeared many times. The chain recombines TRBV25-1 with TRBJ1-4, with TRBD1 matching 7 bases. V was pared by 3 bases and J by 2 bases, with 3 bases of the junction left unmatched. Germline V gene sequence: CDR1 MGHDK, CDR2 SYGVNS. This CDR3 has 15 amino acids. CDR3 residues: CASSERGRTNEKLFF. The CDR3 DNA reads as TGTGCCAGCAGTGAGAGGGGGCGGACTAATGAAAAACTGTTTTTT.

At least ten counts were recorded for this clonotype. The chain links TRBV7-2 to TRBJ2-6; D is uncertain. CDR3 size: 15 residues. Trimming took 2 bases from V and 0 from J, leaving 5 bases between them. The germline V gene has CDR1 SGHTA and CDR2 FQGNSA. The CDR3 DNA reads as TGTGCCAGCAGCTTAAGCACCTCTGGGGCCAACGTCCTGACTTTC. Protein sequence: CASSLSTSGANVLTF.

This clonotype was detected ten times or more. J is TRBJ2-3 and V is TRBV6-5, with 13 bases aligning to TRBD2. V shed 2 bases, J shed 0 bases, and the junction held 5 bases outside the gene matches. Germline V gene lookup returns CDR1 MNHEY and CDR2 SVGAGI. The CDR3 totals 18 residues. The CDR3 DNA reads as TGTGCCAGCAGTTACGGGGGACTAGCGGGGCGAAGCACAGATACGCAGTATTTT. Amino acid sequence: CASSYGGLAGRSTDTQYF.

This clonotype was observed at least ten times. The chain has TRBV20-1 and TRBJ2-1; D perhaps matches TRBD2 (6 bases). The CDR3 runs 15 residues. V was cut by 3 bases and J by 2 bases, with 14 bases left in between. Germline CDR1 DFQATT, CDR2 SNEGSKA (reference sequence). The CDR3 loop is CSASAILAPYNEQFF. The CDR3 DNA reads TGCAGTGCTAGCGCTATACTAGCCCCCTACAATGAGCAGTTCTTC.

At least ten counts were recorded for this clonotype. The chain recombines TRBV27 with TRBJ1-5; TRBD1 matches 9 bases. This CDR3 spans 14 amino acids. Per the germline V gene, CDR1 is MNHEY and CDR2 is SMNVEV (reference sequence). Trimming took 4 bases from V and 5 from J; bases not matched to a gene: 3. The CDR3 loop is CASSSTGGHQPQHF. The CDR3 DNA reads as TGTGCCAGCAGTTCCACAGGGGGCCATCAGCCCCAGCATTTT.

The table lists this clonotype with many counts. CDR3 bases: TGTGCCAGCAGTCCAGACAGGGCCGGGAAAGGCTACACCTTC. Translating gives CASSPDRAGKGYTF. The J gene is TRBJ1-2, the V gene TRBV12-3 or TRBV12-4; TRBD1 matches 7 bases. Trimming at V came to 5 bases and at J to 8 bases, leaving 11 bases not matched to a gene. CDR3 length: 14 residues.

This clonotype has at least ten counts. The chain links TRBV7-3 to TRBJ2-2, with 8 bases that match TRBD1. V was pared by 10 bases and J by 4 bases, with 8 bases of the junction left unmatched. CDR1 is SGHTA, CDR2 FQGTGA, per germline. This CDR3 contains 14 residues. The DNA of the CDR3 is TGTGCCACCCAGGACAGGGCACTCACCGGGGAGCTGTTTTTT. It is translated as CATQDRALTGELFF.

This clonotype was counted ten times or more. The rearrangement links TRBV4-1 to TRBJ2-2; 7 bases fit TRBD2. The V and J ends lost 2 bases and 0 bases, in that order; junction bases with no gene match: 9. Germline loops: CDR1 MGHRA, CDR2 YSYEKL. This CDR3 has 18 amino acids. The DNA of the CDR3 is TGCGCCAGCAGCCAATCGCAGCGGGACCCCGCGAACACCGGGGAGCTGTTTTTT. Translated: CASSQSQRDPANTGELFF.

There are many counts of this clonotype. The genes are TRBV7-9 and TRBJ1-1; D is perhaps TRBD1 (5 bases). The CDR3 spans 14 residues. V was shortened by 3 bases and J by 4 bases, with 12 bases between the two germline ends. CDR1 and CDR2 (germline): SEHNR, FQNEAQ (reference sequence). In DNA, the CDR3 is TGTGCCAGCAGCTTCCCGGGGGGTCCCACTGAAGCTTTCTTT. Translated: CASSFPGGPTEAFF. The complete variable domain, with remaining parts taken from reference TRBV7-9 and TRBJ1-1, reads DTGVSQNPRHKITKRGQNVTFRCDPISEHNRLYWYRQTLGQGPEFLTYFQNEAQLEKSRLLSDRFSAERPKGSFSTLEIQRTEQGDSAMYLCASSFPGGPTEAFFGQGTRLTVV.

This clonotype was picked up many times. The V gene is TRBV20-1, the J gene TRBJ2-1, with 11 nucleotides matching TRBD2. This CDR3 is 16 amino acids long. The J segment lost 4 bases and the V segment lost 0 bases, leaving 5 bases of the junction unmatched. The V gene's germline CDR1 is DFQATT and CDR2 SNEGSKA (reference sequence). In nucleotides, the CDR3 is TGCAGTGCTAGAGATCCTATAGCGGGAGGGTACAATGAGCAGTTCTTC. Translating gives CSARDPIAGGYNEQFF.

This clonotype was observed at least ten times. The chain uses TRBV20-1 and TRBJ1-2; TRBD1 is a possible D gene (5 bases). Per the germline V gene, CDR1 is DFQATT and CDR2 is SNEGSKA (reference sequence). This CDR3 is built from 14 residues. V was clipped by 3 bases and J by 8 bases, with 19 bases between them. The DNA of the CDR3 is TGCAGTGCTAGTGCATCTTCCCGGGGGGGAGGCTACACCTTC. Encoded protein: CSASASSRGGGYTF.

This clonotype has at least ten counts. This chain joins TRBV7-6 and TRBJ1-3, with D possibly TRBD1 on 6 matching bases. The CDR3 has 18 amino acids. Trimming stripped 2 bases from V and 2 bases from J, with 19 bases between. CDR1 is SGHVS and CDR2 is FNYEAQ in the germline V gene. CDR3 region: CASSLYHVGGSTGNTIYF. The CDR3 DNA reads as TGTGCCAGCAGCTTATATCACGTTGGGGGCTCCACTGGAAACACCATATATTTT.

The chain couples TRBV18 to TRBJ1-2, with 7 bases fitting TRBD1. Trimming took 3 bases from V and 4 from J; bases not matched to a gene: 8. CDR3 length: 15 residues. Germline V gene sequence: CDR1 KGHSH, CDR2 LQKENI. In DNA, the CDR3 is TGTGCCAGCTCACCGGGACAGCTGGGCGGCTATGGCTACACCTTC. This translates into CASSPGQLGGYGYTF.